One sample yielded the 31 T cell receptor beta chains listed below, sequenced in a study of T-cell memory formation after mild COVID-19. Each CDR3 protein is one row after TCRdb ran MiXCR on the 5' RACE reads. The sample includes under 700,000 distinct CDR3 sequences, about a fifth of them seen just once. Sequenced material: PBMCs or a T cell subset sorted from them (not recorded which). These receptors were collected from an adult woman who had mild COVID-19 (a few samples of this study predate the infection). Cell type and time point are not known.

This clonotype was detected only a few times. This chain joins TRBV12-3 or TRBV12-4 and TRBJ2-1; 12 nucleotides line up with TRBD2. V shed 7 bases, J shed 9 bases, and the junction held 10 bases outside the gene matches. The length of the CDR3 is 15 residues. The DNA for the CDR3 is TGTGCCAGCACCCCCCTAGCGGGGGGGCATATTGAGCAGTTCTTC. Residues: CASTPLAGGHIEQFF.

This rearrangement joins TRBV5-1 to TRBJ2-7, with TRBD1 as a possible D gene (6 bases). The CDR3 is 17 residues long. Germline V gives CDR1 SGHRS, CDR2 YFSETQ. The V end was cut by 3 bases, the J end by 5 bases, with 24 bases between. Here the CDR3 reads CASSWAVGTGRLNEQYF. The CDR3 coding sequence is TGCGCCAGCAGCTGGGCCGTCGGAACAGGGAGATTAAACGAGCAGTACTTC. Variable domain in full (rest from reference TRBV5-1 and TRBJ2-7): KAGVTQTPRYLIKTRGQQVTLSCSPISGHRSVSWYQQTPGQGLQFLFEYFSETQRNKGNFPGRFSGRQFSNSRSEMNVSTLELGDSALYLCASSWAVGTGRLNEQYFGPGTRLTVT.

This clonotype showed up many times. This chain links TRBV7-9 with TRBJ2-3; D is uncertain. Trimming removed 6 bases from V and 3 bases from J, with 4 bases in between. Germline-derived CDR1 and CDR2 are SEHNR and FQNEAQ (reference sequence). The CDR3 loop spans 11 amino acids. DNA for the CDR3: TGTGCCAGCAGTATAACAGATACGCAGTATTTT. This codes for CASSITDTQYF.

The V and J genes are TRBV7-9 and TRBJ2-3; the D gene is possibly TRBD2 (7 bases). The CDR3 is 16 residues long. The germline V gene has CDR1 SEHNR and CDR2 FQNEAQ (reference sequence). The V end lost 7 bases, the J end lost 3 bases, and 20 bases lay between the germline ends. The CDR3 nucleotides are TGTGCCAGCACCCTGAGGAGGGGGGGCCGAACAGATACGCAGTATTTT. Encoded protein: CASTLRRGGRTDTQYF. The whole variable domain, remainder taken from reference TRBV7-9 and TRBJ2-3, is DTGVSQNPRHKITKRGQNVTFRCDPISEHNRLYWYRQTLGQGPEFLTYFQNEAQLEKSRLLSDRFSAERPKGSFSTLEIQRTEQGDSAMYLCASTLRRGGRTDTQYFGPGTRLTVL.

The chain recombines TRBV6-2 or TRBV6-3 with TRBJ1-1, with TRBD1 as a possible D gene (5 bases). CDR1 MNHEY and CDR2 SVGEGT come from the germline V gene. The CDR3 length is 13 residues. Trimming shortened V by 6 bases and J by 4 bases, and 12 bases separated the two germline ends. Written as DNA, the CDR3 is TGTGCCAGCAGATCACGCGGGGGCACTGAAGCTTTCTTT. This codes for CASRSRGGTEAFF.

The rearrangement links TRBV18 to TRBJ1-1; 10 bases are a match to TRBD1. The CDR3 is 15 residues long. V was clipped by 6 bases and J by 1 base; unmatched bases: 5. The germline CDR1 and CDR2 sequences are KGHSH and LQKENI. The CDR3 spells CASSKTGGANTEAFF. The CDR3 nucleotides are TGTGCCAGCTCGAAGACAGGGGGCGCGAACACTGAAGCTTTCTTT.

This clonotype showed up just a few times. The gene calls are TRBV6-6 and TRBJ1-5; D gene ambiguous. V lost 6 bases and J lost 2, with 5 bases in between. CDR3 size: 12 residues. Germline V gene lookup returns CDR1 MNHNY and CDR2 SVGAGI (reference sequence). The CDR3 spells CASRQGNQPQHF. For the CDR3, the DNA is TGTGCCAGCAGGCAGGGCAATCAGCCCCAGCATTTT.

The chain recombines TRBV3-1 with TRBJ2-2, with 10 bases that match TRBD1. This CDR3 has 15 residues. From germline, CDR1 is LGHDT and CDR2 YNNKEL (reference sequence). V lost 3 bases to trimming and J lost 5 bases; unmatched junction nucleotides: 3. The CDR3 is CASSHGQGVTGELFF. Here the CDR3 DNA reads TGTGCCAGCAGCCATGGACAGGGGGTAACCGGGGAGCTGTTTTTT. The entire variable domain, with the rest obtained from reference TRBV3-1 and TRBJ2-2, is as follows: DTAVSQTPKYLVTQMGNDKSIKCEQNLGHDTMYWYKQDSKKFLKIMFSYNNKELIINETVPNRFSPKSPDKAHLNLHINSLELGDSAVYFCASSHGQGVTGELFFGEGSRLTVL.

The V gene is TRBV12-3 or TRBV12-4, the J gene TRBJ2-5, with 11 bases lining up with TRBD2. The CDR3 has 15 amino acids. The J segment lost 5 bases and the V segment lost 8 bases, leaving 10 bases of the junction unmatched. CDR3 nucleotide sequence: TGTGCCAGCGGACGGGTAGCGGGGGGGCCGGAGACCCAGTACTTC. Translated: CASGRVAGGPETQYF.

The V call is TRBV3-1, the J call TRBJ2-1, with 10 bases aligning to TRBD2. CDR1 and CDR2 from the germline V gene are LGHDT and YNNKEL (reference sequence). The CDR3 runs 15 residues. Unmatched junction bases numbered 7, after V lost 6 bases and J lost 5 bases. CDR3 nucleotides: TGTGCCAGCAGGGCTGAGCGGGAGGGCCACAATGAGCAGTTCTTC. It codes for CASRAEREGHNEQFF.

The chain has TRBV5-1 and TRBJ1-1; TRBD1 matches at 9 bases. The CDR3 runs to 14 residues. The germline V gene has CDR1 SGHRS and CDR2 YFSETQ. V was pared by 4 bases and J by 3 bases, with 4 bases of the junction left unmatched. This CDR3 is CASSIGQGHTEAFF. The CDR3, as DNA: TGCGCCAGCAGCATCGGACAGGGGCACACTGAAGCTTTCTTT.

There are a few counts of this clonotype. At one end the junction does not follow the germline gene, possibly because of a read error. The gene calls are TRBV12-3 or TRBV12-4 and TRBJ1-1; no clear D. CDR3 size: 12 residues. Written as DNA, the CDR3 is TGTGCCAGCAGCTTAGGACGTAATGAAGCTTTCTTT. It specifies CASSLGRNEAFF.

The chain employs TRBV29-1 and TRBJ2-7, with 9 bases fitting TRBD1. CDR3 length: 13 residues. Germline-derived CDR1 and CDR2 are SQVTM and ANQGSEA. Trimming cost V 5 bases and J 6 bases; bases outside gene matches: 8. The CDR3 DNA follows: TGCAGCGTTAAACAGGGGGCTGGGGTCGAGCAGTACTTC. Encoded protein: CSVKQGAGVEQYF.

This chain uses TRBV6-5 with TRBJ1-1, with a weak D call TRBD1 (5 bases). The CDR3 covers 14 residues. In germline, CDR1 is MNHEY, CDR2 SVGAGI. Deletions cut 0 bases from V and 5 bases from J, with 10 bases between. DNA of the CDR3: TGTGCCAGCAGTTACTCGGGGGGGAAGACTGAAGCTTTCTTT. It codes for CASSYSGGKTEAFF.

This clonotype showed up just a few times. The chain joins TRBV7-9 to TRBJ1-1, with 8 nucleotides matching TRBD1. Losses at the gene ends were 7 bases for V and 8 bases for J; bases not matched to a gene: 12. Germline CDR1 and CDR2: SEHNR and FQNEAQ (reference sequence). This CDR3 region has 14 residues. The CDR3, as DNA: TGTGCCAGCACCCAGACAGGGGCCGACTTAGAAGCTTTCTTT. Residues: CASTQTGADLEAFF.

This chain joins TRBV6-5 and TRBJ2-2; 7 nucleotides align to TRBD2. Trimming cost V 0 bases and J 7 bases; bases outside gene matches: 5. Looked up from germline, CDR1 is MNHEY and CDR2 is SVGAGI. The CDR3 consists of 15 residues. The CDR3 region has the DNA TGTGCCAGCAGTTACTCGCGGGAGTTCGGCGGGGAGCTGTTTTTT. It translates to CASSYSREFGGELFF.

The chain uses TRBV7-9 and TRBJ1-4, with 7 bases fitting TRBD1. After removal of 5 bases from V and 4 bases from J, the junction contained 4 bases not matched to a gene. There are 14 residues in the CDR3. Germline CDR1 reads SEHNR; CDR2 reads FQNEAQ (reference sequence). CDR3 sequence reads: CASSQTGSNEKLFF. Here the CDR3 DNA reads TGTGCCAGCAGCCAGACAGGGAGTAATGAAAAACTGTTTTTT.

This clonotype has just a few counts. The chain combines TRBV30 with TRBJ2-2; D gene uncertain. This CDR3 has 13 residues. Germline CDR1 reads GTSNPN; CDR2 reads SVGIG (reference sequence). With 0 bases removed from V and 5 bases from J, the gap between germline ends came to 7 bases. In nucleotides, the CDR3 is TGTGCCTGGAGTGTACAATCAACCGGGGAGCTGTTTTTT. Protein product: CAWSVQSTGELFF.

This chain connects TRBV7-3 to TRBJ2-5, with TRBD2 matching 10 bases. V lost 2 bases and J lost 4; bases outside the gene matches: 10. Looked up from germline, CDR1 is SGHTA and CDR2 is FQGTGA. The CDR3 is 17 amino acids. Here the CDR3 DNA reads TGTGCCAGCAGCTTAGAGCCTAGCGGGAGTGTGGGAGAGACCCAGTACTTC. This translates into CASSLEPSGSVGETQYF.

The rearrangement links TRBV20-1 to TRBJ2-3; D gene ambiguous. The CDR3 is 13 residues long. Germline V gene data show CDR1 as DFQATT and CDR2 as SNEGSKA (reference sequence). Trimming removed 2 bases at V and 4 bases at J, with 10 bases between. The CDR3: CSARPAGPDTQYF. In nucleotides, the CDR3 is TGCAGTGCTAGACCAGCTGGTCCAGATACGCAGTATTTT.

The sample holds a few counts of this clonotype. The V call is TRBV11-2, the J call TRBJ2-1; the D call may be TRBD1 or TRBD2 (5 bases each). Germline V lookup: CDR1 SGHAT, CDR2 FQNNGV. The V gene lost 7 bases and the J gene lost 8 bases, with 9 bases spanning the gap. This CDR3 has 11 residues. The DNA for the CDR3 is TGTGCCAGCACCCTGGGGGATGAGCAGTTCTTC. It specifies CASTLGDEQFF.

V and J are TRBV29-1 and TRBJ2-2; no clear D. V was trimmed by 5 bases and J by 0 bases, leaving 10 bases between them. The CDR3 is 14 amino acids. Germline V gene lookup returns CDR1 SQVTM and CDR2 ANQGSEA. Written as DNA, the CDR3 is TGCAGCGTTCTGTCTGACGCGAACACCGGGGAGCTGTTTTTT. Protein sequence: CSVLSDANTGELFF.

V and J are TRBV11-2 and TRBJ2-3; no definite D call. Trimming cost V 2 bases and J 4 bases, with 16 bases left between them. CDR1 SGHAT and CDR2 FQNNGV come from the germline V gene. The CDR3 runs 16 residues. Written as DNA, the CDR3 is TGTGCCAGCAGCTTAAGGCTGGGTGGATCCGCAGATACGCAGTATTTT. It codes for CASSLRLGGSADTQYF.

V usage is TRBV11-2 and J usage is TRBJ2-3; 7 positions agree with TRBD1. Germline V gene sequence: CDR1 SGHAT, CDR2 FQNNGV. This CDR3 has 16 residues. V gave up 5 bases and J gave up 6 bases; unmatched junction bases: 14. The CDR3 nucleotides read TGTGCCAGCAGCGGTAGACAGGGACCGTCATCGGATACGCAGTATTTT. Residues: CASSGRQGPSSDTQYF. Looking up the rest from reference TRBV11-2 and TRBJ2-3 gives the full variable domain: EAGVAQSPRYKIIEKRQSVAFWCNPISGHATLYWYQQILGQGPKLLIQFQNNGVVDDSQLPKDRFSAERLKGVDSTLKIQPAKLEDSAVYLCASSGRQGPSSDTQYFGPGTRLTVL.

The J gene is TRBJ2-2, the V gene TRBV27, with a tentative D call TRBD1 (5 bases). V was trimmed by 5 bases and J by 4 bases, leaving 17 bases between them. The CDR3 contains 16 residues. Per germline, CDR1 MNHEY and CDR2 SMNVEV (reference sequence). In DNA, the CDR3 is TGTGCCAGCAGTCTAACGCTAGGGGTTCCCACCGGGGAGCTGTTTTTT. Encoded protein: CASSLTLGVPTGELFF.

The rearrangement links TRBV5-1 to TRBJ2-3; no clear D. Germline CDR1 and CDR2: SGHRS and YFSETQ. Trimming removed 0 bases from V and 4 bases from J, with 12 bases in between. This CDR3 contains 15 residues. The chain's CDR3 is CASSLGQALSDTQYF. The CDR3 DNA follows: TGCGCCAGCAGCTTGGGTCAGGCCCTCTCAGATACGCAGTATTTT.

This clonotype occurred a few times. The chain employs TRBV7-9 and TRBJ2-1; 8 nucleotides match TRBD1. Trimming removed 4 bases from V and 6 bases from J; junction bases left unmatched: 11. There are 16 residues in the CDR3. Germline CDR1 and CDR2: SEHNR and FQNEAQ (reference sequence). The CDR3 DNA reads as TGTGCCAGCAGCTGGTATGGAGGACAGGGCTCCAATGAGCAGTTCTTC. This codes for CASSWYGGQGSNEQFF.

V and J are TRBV20-1 and TRBJ2-7; 10 bases fit TRBD2. The CDR3 spans 18 residues. Germline V gene sequence: CDR1 DFQATT, CDR2 SNEGSKA (reference sequence). The V segment lost 6 bases and the J segment 0 bases; nucleotides outside the gene matches: 17. The CDR3 loop reads CSAPPPLAGVGNSYEQYF. For the CDR3, the DNA is TGCAGTGCCCCGCCCCCTCTAGCGGGAGTCGGAAACTCCTACGAGCAGTACTTC.

This clonotype was picked up many times. This chain uses TRBV7-3 with TRBJ2-3; no reliable D call. There are 13 residues in the CDR3. V dropped 0 bases and J dropped 5 bases, with 6 bases sitting between them. Germline V lookup: CDR1 SGHTA, CDR2 FQGTGA. The CDR3 nucleotides read TGTGCCAGCAGCTTAACCGTCGGAGATACGCAGTATTTT. Its protein is CASSLTVGDTQYF.

CDR3 loop: CASCTGGPPNTGELFF. DNA of the CDR3: TGTGCCAGCTGCACCGGGGGGCCTCCGAACACCGGGGAGCTGTTTTTT. The chain has TRBV12-3 or TRBV12-4 and TRBJ2-2; D possibly corresponds to TRBD2 (7 bases). The V and J ends lost 8 bases and 0 bases respectively, with 16 bases between them. The CDR3 is 16 residues long.

This clonotype came up a few times. The chain couples TRBV20-1 to TRBJ2-7, with 7 bases matching TRBD1. Looked up from germline, CDR1 is DFQATT and CDR2 is SNEGSKA (reference sequence). Trimming cost V 5 bases and J 3 bases; bases outside gene matches: 7. The CDR3 is made up of 13 amino acids. The CDR3 DNA sequence: TGCAGTGCTGTCGACAGGGTCTACTACGAGCAGTACTTC. This sequence encodes CSAVDRVYYEQYF.